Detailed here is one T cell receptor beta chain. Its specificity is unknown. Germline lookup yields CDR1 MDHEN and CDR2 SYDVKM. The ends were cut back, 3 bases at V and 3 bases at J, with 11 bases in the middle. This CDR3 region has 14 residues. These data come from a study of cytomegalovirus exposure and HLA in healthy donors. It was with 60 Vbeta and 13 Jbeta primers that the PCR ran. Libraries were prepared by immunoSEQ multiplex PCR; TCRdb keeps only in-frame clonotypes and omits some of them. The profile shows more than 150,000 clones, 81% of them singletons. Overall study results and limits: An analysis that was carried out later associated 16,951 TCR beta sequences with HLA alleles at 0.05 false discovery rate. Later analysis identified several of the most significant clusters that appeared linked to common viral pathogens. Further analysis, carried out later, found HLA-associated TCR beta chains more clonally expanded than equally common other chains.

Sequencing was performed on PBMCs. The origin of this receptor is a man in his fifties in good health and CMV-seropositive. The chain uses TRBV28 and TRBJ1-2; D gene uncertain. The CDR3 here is CASSFHGGDYGYTF. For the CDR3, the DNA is TGTGCCAGCAGTTTTCACGGTGGAGACTATGGCTACACCTTC.